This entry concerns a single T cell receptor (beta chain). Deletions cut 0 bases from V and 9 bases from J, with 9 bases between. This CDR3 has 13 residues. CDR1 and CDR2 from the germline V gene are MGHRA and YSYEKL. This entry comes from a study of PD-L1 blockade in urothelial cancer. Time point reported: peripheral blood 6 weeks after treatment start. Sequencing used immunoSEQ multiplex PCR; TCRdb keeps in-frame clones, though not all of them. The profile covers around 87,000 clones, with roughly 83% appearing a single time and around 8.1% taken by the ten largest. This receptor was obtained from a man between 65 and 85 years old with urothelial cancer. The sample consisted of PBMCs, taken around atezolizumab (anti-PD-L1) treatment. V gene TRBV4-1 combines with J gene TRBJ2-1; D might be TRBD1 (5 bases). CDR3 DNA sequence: TGCGCCAGCAGCCAAGATTTCAGGGTTGAGCAGTTCTTC. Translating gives CASSQDFRVEQFF.